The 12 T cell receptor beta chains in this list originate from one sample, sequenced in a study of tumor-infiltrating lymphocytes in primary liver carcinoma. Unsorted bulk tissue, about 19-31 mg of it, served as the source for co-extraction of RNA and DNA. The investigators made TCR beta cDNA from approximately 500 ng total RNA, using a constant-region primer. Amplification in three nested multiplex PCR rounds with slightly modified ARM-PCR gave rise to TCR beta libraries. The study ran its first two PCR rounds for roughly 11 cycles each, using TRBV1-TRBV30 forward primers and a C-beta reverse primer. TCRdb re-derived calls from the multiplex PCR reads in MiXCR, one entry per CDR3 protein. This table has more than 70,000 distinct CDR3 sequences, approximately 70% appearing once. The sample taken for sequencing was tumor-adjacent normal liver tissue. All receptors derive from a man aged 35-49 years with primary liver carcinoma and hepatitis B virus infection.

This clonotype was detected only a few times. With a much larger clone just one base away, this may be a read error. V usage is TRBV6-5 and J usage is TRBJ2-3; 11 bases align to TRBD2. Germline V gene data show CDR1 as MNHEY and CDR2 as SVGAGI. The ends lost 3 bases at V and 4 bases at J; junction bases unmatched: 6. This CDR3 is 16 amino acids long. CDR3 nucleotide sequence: TGTGCCAGCAGTTATTATAGCGGGGGGGCCCCAGATACGCAGTATTTT. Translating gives CASSYYSGGAPDTQYF.

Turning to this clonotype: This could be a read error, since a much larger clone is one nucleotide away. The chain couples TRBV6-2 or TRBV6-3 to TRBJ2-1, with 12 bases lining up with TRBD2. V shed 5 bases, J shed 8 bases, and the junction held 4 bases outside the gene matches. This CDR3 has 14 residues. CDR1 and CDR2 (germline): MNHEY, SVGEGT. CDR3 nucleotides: TGTGCCAGCAGTCCAGGACTAGCGGGGCATGAGCAGTTCTTC. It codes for CASSPGLAGHEQFF.

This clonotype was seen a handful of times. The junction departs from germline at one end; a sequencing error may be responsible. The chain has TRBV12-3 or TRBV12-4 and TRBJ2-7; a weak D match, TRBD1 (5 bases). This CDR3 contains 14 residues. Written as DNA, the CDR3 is TGTGCCAGCAGCCCATTGCCCACAGGTACCGAGCAATACTTC. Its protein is CASSPLPTGTEQYF.

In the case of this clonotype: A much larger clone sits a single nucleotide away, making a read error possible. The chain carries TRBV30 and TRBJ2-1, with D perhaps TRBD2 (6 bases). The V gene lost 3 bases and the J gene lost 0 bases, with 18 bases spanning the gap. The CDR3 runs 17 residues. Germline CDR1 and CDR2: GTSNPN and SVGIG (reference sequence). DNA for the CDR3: TGTGCCTGGAGCGGCCCGAGGGACTTAAACTCCTACAATGAGCAGTTCTTC. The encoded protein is CAWSGPRDLNSYNEQFF.

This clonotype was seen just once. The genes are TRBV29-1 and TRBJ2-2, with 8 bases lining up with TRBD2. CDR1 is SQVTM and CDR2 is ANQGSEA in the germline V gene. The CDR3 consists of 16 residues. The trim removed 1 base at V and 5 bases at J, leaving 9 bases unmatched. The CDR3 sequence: CSVEAGISGITGELFF. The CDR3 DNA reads TGCAGCGTTGAAGCCGGGATTAGCGGGATAACCGGGGAGCTGTTTTTT.

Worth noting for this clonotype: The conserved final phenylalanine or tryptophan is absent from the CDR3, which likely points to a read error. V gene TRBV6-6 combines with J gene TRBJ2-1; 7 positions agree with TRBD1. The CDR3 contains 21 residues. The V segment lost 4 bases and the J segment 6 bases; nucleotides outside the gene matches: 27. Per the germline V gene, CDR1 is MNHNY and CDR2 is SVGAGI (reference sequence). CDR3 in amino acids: CASSSQTGNAFRAFSTNEQFL. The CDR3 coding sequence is TGTGCCAGCAGTTCCCAGACAGGGAACGCTTTCCGCGCTTTTTCTACCAATGAGCAGTTCCTC.

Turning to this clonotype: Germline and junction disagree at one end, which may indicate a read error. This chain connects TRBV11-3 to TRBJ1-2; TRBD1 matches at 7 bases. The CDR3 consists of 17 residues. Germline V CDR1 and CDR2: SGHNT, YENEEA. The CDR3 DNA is TGTGCCAGCAGCCCTCCAAGCTACAGGGGAACTAACTATGGCTACACCTTT. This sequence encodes CASSPPSYRGTNYGYTF.

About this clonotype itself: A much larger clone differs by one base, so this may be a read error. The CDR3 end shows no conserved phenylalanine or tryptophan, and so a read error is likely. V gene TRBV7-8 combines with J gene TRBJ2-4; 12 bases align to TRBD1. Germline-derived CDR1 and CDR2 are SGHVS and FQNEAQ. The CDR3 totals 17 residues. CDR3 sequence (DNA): TGTGCCAGCAGCCCTGAAACGGGACAGGGGGCCAAAAGCATTCAGTACTTG. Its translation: CASSPETGQGAKSIQYL.

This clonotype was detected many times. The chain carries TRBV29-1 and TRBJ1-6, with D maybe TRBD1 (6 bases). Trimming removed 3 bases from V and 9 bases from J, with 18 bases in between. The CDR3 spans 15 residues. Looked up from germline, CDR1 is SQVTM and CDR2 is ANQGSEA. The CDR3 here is CSVDHSQGIGSPLHF. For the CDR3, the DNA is TGCAGCGTTGATCATAGCCAGGGGATTGGTTCACCCCTCCACTTT.

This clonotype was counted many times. The CDR3 region has the DNA TGCGCCAGCAGCTTGGAGGGGTCGGAAGCTTTCTTT. Its protein product is CASSLEGSEAFF. The chain couples TRBV5-1 to TRBJ1-1; possible D gene TRBD1, 5 bases. Germline CDR1 SGHRS, CDR2 YFSETQ. Trimming removed 0 bases at V and 8 bases at J, with 8 bases between. The CDR3 extends over 12 amino acids.

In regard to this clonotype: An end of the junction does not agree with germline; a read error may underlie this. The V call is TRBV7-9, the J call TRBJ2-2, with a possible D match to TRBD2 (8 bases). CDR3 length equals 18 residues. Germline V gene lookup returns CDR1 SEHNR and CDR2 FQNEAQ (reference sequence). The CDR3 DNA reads TGTGCCAGCAGCTTAGCAGGAATAGCGGGACAGAACACCGGGGACCTGTTTTTT. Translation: CASSLAGIAGQNTGDLFF.

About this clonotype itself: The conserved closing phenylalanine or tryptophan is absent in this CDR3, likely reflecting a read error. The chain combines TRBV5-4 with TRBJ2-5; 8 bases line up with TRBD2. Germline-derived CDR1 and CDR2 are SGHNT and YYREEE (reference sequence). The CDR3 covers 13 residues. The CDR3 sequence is CACSPTSVETQYS. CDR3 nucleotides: TGTGCCTGCAGCCCGACTAGCGTAGAGACCCAGTACTCC.